This T cell receptor (beta chain) was sequenced for a study of T cell responses to AZD1222 COVID-19 vaccine. Whole-study findings and limits: Among those given AZD1222, only five or six were seropositive at baseline. Increases in Spike-specific TCR breadth and depth were seen after two AZD1222 doses. The donor group comprised mostly white British people and more females; the analysis possibly underestimated clonal diversity.

The V end lost 3 bases, the J end lost 6 bases, and 6 bases lay between the germline ends. The CDR3 loop spans 12 amino acids. Germline assignment: CDR1 KGHSH and CDR2 LQKENI. Sequencing was performed with immunoSEQ multiplex PCR; in TCRdb, only in-frame clones are kept and a portion is missing. The data contain 100,000 to 120,000 clones, approximately 94% of them singletons. Comments on this clone: Its antigen remains unidentified.

The sequences come from peripheral blood, collected 28 days after the second AZD1222 dose. The TCR comes from an adult who received the AZD1222 COVID-19 vaccine. The V and J genes are TRBV18 and TRBJ1-5; D is unresolved. Here the CDR3 reads CASSPKGQPQHF. CDR3 DNA: TGTGCCAGCTCACCCAAGGGTCAGCCCCAGCATTTT.